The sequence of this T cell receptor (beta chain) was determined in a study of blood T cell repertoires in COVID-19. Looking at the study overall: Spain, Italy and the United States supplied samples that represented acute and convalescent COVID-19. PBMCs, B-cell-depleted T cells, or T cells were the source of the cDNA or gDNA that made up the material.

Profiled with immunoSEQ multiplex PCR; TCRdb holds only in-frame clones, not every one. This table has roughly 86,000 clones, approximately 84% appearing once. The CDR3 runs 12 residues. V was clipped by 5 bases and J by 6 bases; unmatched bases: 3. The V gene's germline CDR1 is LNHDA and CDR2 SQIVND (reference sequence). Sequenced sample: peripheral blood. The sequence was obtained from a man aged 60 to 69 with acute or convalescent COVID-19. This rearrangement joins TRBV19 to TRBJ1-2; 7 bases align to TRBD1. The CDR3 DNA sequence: TGTGCCAGTAGTCCCAGGGGGGATGGCTACACCTTC. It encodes CASSPRGDGYTF.